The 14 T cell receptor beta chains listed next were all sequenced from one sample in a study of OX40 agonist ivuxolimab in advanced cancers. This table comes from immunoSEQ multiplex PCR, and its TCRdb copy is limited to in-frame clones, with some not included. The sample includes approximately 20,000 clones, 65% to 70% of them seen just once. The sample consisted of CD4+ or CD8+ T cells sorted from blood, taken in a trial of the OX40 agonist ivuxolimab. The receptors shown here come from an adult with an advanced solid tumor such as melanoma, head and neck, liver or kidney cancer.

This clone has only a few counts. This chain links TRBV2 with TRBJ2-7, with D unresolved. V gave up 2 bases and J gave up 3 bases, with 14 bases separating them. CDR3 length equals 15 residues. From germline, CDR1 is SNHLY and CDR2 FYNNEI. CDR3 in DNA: TGTGCCAGCAGTGAATCTGTGGGCCTAGACTACGAGCAGTACTTC. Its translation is CASSESVGLDYEQYF.

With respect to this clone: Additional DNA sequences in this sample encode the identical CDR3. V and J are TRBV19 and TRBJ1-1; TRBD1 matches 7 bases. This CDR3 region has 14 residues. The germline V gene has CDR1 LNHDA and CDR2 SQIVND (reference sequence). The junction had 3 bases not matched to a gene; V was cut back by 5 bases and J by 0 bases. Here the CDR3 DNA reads TGTGCCAGTAGTCGGACAGGTGTGAACACTGAAGCTTTCTTT. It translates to CASSRTGVNTEAFF.

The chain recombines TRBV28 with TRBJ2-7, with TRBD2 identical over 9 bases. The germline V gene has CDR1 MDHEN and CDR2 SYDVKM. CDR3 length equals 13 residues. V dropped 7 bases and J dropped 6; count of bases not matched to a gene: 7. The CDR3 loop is CASKAGGPLEQYF. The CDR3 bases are TGTGCCAGCAAAGCGGGGGGTCCTCTCGAGCAGTACTTC.

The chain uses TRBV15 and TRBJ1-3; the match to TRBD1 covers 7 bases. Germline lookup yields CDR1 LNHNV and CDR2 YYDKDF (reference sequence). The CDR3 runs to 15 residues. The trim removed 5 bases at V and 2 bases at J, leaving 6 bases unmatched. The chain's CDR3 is CATSGGQVPGNTIYF. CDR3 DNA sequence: TGTGCCACCAGCGGTGGACAGGTCCCTGGAAACACCATATATTTT.

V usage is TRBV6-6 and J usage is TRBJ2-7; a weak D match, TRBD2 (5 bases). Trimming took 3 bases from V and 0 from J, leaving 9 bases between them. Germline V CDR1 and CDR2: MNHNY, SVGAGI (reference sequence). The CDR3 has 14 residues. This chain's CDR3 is CASSYMGSSYEQYF. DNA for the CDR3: TGTGCCAGCAGTTATATGGGGAGCTCCTACGAGCAGTACTTC.

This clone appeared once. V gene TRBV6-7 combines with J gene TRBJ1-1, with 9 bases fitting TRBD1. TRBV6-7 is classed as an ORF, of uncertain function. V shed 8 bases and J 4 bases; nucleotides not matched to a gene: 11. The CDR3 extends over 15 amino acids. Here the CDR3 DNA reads TGTGCCAGCGGAGAAACAGGGGGCGAGGGCACTGAAGCTTTCTTT. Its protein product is CASGETGGEGTEAFF.

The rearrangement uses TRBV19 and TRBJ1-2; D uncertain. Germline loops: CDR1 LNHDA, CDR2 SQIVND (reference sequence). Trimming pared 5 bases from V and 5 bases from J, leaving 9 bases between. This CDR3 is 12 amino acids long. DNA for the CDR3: TGTGCCAGTAGTCCTGGGCCTTATGGCTACACCTTC. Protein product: CASSPGPYGYTF.

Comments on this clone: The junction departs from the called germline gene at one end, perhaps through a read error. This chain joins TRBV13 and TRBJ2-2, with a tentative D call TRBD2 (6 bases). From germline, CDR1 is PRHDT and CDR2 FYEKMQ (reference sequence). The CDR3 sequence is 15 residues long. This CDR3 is CASSLGLATAGELFF. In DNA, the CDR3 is TGTGCCAGCAGCCTAGGGCTAGCGACTGCCGGGGAGCTGTTTTTT.

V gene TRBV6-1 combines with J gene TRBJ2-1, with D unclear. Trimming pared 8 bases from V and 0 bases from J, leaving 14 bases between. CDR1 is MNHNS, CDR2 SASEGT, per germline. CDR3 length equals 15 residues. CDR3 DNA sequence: TGTGCCAGCCGCAAGCGAATGAGCTCCTACAATGAGCAGTTCTTC. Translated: CASRKRMSSYNEQFF.

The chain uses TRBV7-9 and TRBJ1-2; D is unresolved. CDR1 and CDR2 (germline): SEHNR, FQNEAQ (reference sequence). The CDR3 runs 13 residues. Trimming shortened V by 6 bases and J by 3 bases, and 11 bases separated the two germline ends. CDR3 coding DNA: TGTGCCAGCAGATTCGACGGTGACTATGGCTACACCTTC. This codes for CASRFDGDYGYTF.

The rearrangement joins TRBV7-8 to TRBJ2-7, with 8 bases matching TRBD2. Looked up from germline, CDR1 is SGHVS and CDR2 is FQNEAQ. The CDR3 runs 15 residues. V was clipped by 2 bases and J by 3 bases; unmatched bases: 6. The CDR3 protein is CASSLTAGDVYEQYF. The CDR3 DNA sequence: TGTGCCAGCAGCTTAACAGCGGGAGATGTCTACGAGCAGTACTTC.

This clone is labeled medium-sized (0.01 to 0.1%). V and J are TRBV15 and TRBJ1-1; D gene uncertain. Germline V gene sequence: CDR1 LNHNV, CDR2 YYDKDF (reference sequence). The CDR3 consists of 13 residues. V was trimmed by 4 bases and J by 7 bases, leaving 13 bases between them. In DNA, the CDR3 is TGTGCCACCAGCACCCTGCGGCGGAATGAAGCTTTCTTT. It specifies CATSTLRRNEAFF. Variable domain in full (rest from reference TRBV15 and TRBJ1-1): DAMVIQNPRYQVTQFGKPVTLSCSQTLNHNVMYWYQQKSSQAPKLLFHYYDKDFNNEADTPDNFQSRRPNTSFCFLDIRSPGLGDTAMYLCATSTLRRNEAFFGQGTRLTVV.

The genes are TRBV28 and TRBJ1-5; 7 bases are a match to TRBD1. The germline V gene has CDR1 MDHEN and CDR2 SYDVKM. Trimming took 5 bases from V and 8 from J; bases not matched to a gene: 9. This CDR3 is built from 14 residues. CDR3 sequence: CASSLRQGRKPQHF. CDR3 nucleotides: TGTGCCAGCAGTCTAAGACAGGGCCGAAAGCCCCAGCATTTT.

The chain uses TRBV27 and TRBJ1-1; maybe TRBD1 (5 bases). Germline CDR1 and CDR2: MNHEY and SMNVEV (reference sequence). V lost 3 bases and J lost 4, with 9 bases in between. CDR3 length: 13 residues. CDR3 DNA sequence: TGTGCCAGCAGTTTTTATGGGGCCACTGAAGCTTTCTTT. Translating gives CASSFYGATEAFF.